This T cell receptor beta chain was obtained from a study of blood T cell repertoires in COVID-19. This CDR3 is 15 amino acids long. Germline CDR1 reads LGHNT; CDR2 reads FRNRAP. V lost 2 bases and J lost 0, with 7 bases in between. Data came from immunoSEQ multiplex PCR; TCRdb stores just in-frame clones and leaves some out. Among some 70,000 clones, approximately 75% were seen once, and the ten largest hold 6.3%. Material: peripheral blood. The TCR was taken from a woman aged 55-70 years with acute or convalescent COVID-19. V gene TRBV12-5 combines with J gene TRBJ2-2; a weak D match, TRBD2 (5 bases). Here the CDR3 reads CASGLTDSNTGELFF. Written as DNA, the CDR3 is TGTGCTAGTGGTTTGACGGACTCGAACACCGGGGAGCTGTTTTTT.